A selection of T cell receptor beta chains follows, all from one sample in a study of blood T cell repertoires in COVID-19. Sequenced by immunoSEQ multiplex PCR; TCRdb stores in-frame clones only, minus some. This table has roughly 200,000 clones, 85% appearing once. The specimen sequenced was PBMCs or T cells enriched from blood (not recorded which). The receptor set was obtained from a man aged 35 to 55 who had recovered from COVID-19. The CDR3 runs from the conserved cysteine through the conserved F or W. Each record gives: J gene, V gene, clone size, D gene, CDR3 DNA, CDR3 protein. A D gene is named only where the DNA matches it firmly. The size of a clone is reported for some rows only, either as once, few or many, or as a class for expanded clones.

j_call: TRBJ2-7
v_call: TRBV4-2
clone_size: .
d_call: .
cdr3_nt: TGTGCCAGCAGCCAAGAGGTGGGGGGTAGCTCCTACGAGCAGTACTTC
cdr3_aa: CASSQEVGGSSYEQYF

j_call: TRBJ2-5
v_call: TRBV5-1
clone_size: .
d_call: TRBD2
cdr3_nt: TGCGCCAGCAGCTTGCCTAGCGGAACCCCAGGGGAGACCCAGTACTTC
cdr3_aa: CASSLPSGTPGETQYF

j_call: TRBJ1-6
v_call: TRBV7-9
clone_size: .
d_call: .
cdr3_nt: TGTGCCAGCAGCTCGGACAGTACCCCTCATTCACCCCTCCACTTT
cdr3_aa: CASSSDSTPHSPLHF

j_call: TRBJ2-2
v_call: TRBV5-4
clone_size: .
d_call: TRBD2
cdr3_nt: TGTGCCAGCAGCTTTAGCGGGAGGCACGGCGGGGAGCTGTTTTTT
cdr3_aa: CASSFSGRHGGELFF

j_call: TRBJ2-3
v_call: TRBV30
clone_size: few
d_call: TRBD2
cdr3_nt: TGTGCCTGGGGATACTTTAGCGGGAGAGTGTCAGATACGCAGTATTTT
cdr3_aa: CAWGYFSGRVSDTQYF

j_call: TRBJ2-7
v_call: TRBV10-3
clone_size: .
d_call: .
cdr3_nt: TGTGCCATCAGGGACTCAGGGAGAACGGGAGTGAGGTACGAGCAGTACTTC
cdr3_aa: CAIRDSGRTGVRYEQYF

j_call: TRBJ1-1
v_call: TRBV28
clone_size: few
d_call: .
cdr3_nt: TGTGCCAGCAGTCCCCCGGGGGATGAAGCTTTCTTT
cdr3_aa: CASSPPGDEAFF

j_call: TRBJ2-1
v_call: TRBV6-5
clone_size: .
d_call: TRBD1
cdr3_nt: TGTGCCTTGGACCAGGGGGCTCGGAACAATGAGCAGTTCTTC
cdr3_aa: CALDQGARNNEQFF

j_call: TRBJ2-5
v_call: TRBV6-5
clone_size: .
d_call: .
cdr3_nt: TGTGCCAGCAGCGCCCGCCAGGGGAGGGGGGAGACCCAGTACTTC
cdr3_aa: CASSARQGRGETQYF

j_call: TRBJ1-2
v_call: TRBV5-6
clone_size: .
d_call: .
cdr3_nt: TGTGCCAGCAGCCGAAGAGATTCAGGGGACTATGGCTACACCTTC
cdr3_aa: CASSRRDSGDYGYTF

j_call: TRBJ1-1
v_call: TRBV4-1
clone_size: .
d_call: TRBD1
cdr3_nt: TGCGCCAGCAGCCAAGTACAGGGGTATTTGAACACTGAAGCTTTCTTT
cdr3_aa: CASSQVQGYLNTEAFF

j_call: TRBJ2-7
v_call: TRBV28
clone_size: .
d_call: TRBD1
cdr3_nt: TGTGCCAGCAGGCCGGGACAGGGCTACGAGCAGTACTTC
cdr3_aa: CASRPGQGYEQYF

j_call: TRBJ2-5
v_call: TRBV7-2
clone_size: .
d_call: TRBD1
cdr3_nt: TGTGCCAGCCGCTACTCCGCAGGAGGGACAGGGGTCCCCCAAGAGACCCAGTACTTC
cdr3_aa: CASRYSAGGTGVPQETQYF

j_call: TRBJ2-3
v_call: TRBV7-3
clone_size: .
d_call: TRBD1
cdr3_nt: TGTGCCAGCAGCGACAGGGGGCTAAGCACAGATACGCAGTATTTT
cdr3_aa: CASSDRGLSTDTQYF